Listed below are T cell receptor beta chains from one sample, sequenced in a study of T cells in Graves' hyperthyroidism and ophthalmopathy. TCRdb reprocessed the multiplex PCR reads via MiXCR and lists one record per CDR3 protein. Found here are 650,000 to 750,000 distinct CDR3 sequences, less than 15% of them singletons; the top ten hold 10%. The specimen sequenced was blood. Every receptor here comes from a woman younger than 35 with Graves' hyperthyroidism. The CDR3 runs from the conserved cysteine through the conserved F or W. A D gene is named only where the DNA matches it firmly. A clone size is listed for some rows: how often the clone was seen (once, few, many), or a class if it is expanded.

j_call v_call clone_size cdr3_length d_call cdr3_nt cdr3_aa
TRBJ2-7 TRBV20-1 many 13 NA TGCAGTGCCCATAGTGGGGGAACCTACGAGCAGTACTTC CSAHSGGTYEQYF
TRBJ2-4 TRBV6-1 few 13 NA TGTGCCAGCAGTTTTTGGCAGGGGGGAATTCAGTACTTC CASSFWQGGIQYF
TRBJ1-5 TRBV6-1 few 15 NA TGTGCCAGCAGGGCAGTGGATTCAGGGGATCAGCCCCAGCATTTT CASRAVDSGDQPQHF
TRBJ2-1 TRBV6-1 few 18 NA TGTGCCAGCATTGTTTACTGGGGGAGAAGGGAAACCTACAATGAGCAGTTCTTC CASIVYWGRRETYNEQFF
TRBJ1-4 TRBV6-2/TRBV6-3 many 22 NA TGTGCCAGCAGTTTGCTTACTCCTCCCGGACAGCCGATGAGAGCAACTAATGAAAAACTGTTTTTT CASSLLTPPGQPMRATNEKLFF
TRBJ1-5 TRBV12-3/TRBV12-4 many 17 NA TGTGCCAGCAGCCCACCCTTCTGGGGAGATAGCAATCAGCCCCAGCATTTT CASSPPFWGDSNQPQHF
TRBJ1-6 TRBV28 few 17 NA TGTGCCAGCAGTTTATGGAACTTTATGACAGGCCCTTCACCCCTCCACTTT CASSLWNFMTGPSPLHF
TRBJ2-3 TRBV6-2/TRBV6-3 many 17 NA TGTGCCAGCAGTTACTCGATGAAGGGGAAGCGCACAGATACGCAGTATTTT CASSYSMKGKRTDTQYF
TRBJ2-7 TRBV5-6 NA 13 NA TGTGCCAGCAGCTTGGTCGGGCAAAACGAGCAGTACTTC CASSLVGQNEQYF
TRBJ2-1 TRBV7-9 NA 14 NA TGTGCCAGCAGCTTTTTAGAAGACTACAATGAGCAGTTCTTC CASSFLEDYNEQFF
TRBJ2-7 TRBV28 few 11 NA TGTGCCAGTCGGGGGTTTTACGAGCAGTACTTC CASRGFYEQYF
TRBJ2-1 TRBV7-9 many 16 NA TGTGCCAGCAGCTCTCCCCTTGAGACAGGCGCTGATGAGCAGTTCTTC CASSSPLETGADEQFF
TRBJ2-7 TRBV4-1 many 16 TRBD2 TGCGCCAGCAGCCAATGGCCAGCGGGGAACTCCTACGAGCAGTACTTC CASSQWPAGNSYEQYF
TRBJ2-1 TRBV12-3/TRBV12-4 NA 16 TRBD2 TGTGCCAGCAGTCCAGGAGGGCGGGAGGTGTATGGTGAGCAGTTCTTC CASSPGGREVYGEQFF
TRBJ1-5 TRBV20-1 many 14 NA TGCAGTGCTAGTCAAGGGTATAGCAATCAGCCCCAGCATTTT CSASQGYSNQPQHF
TRBJ2-1 TRBV30 many 12 NA TGTGCCTGGAGCGTTTTCGGCAATGAGCAGTTCTTC CAWSVFGNEQFF
TRBJ2-3 TRBV28 NA 16 NA TGTGCCAGCAGTTTACGCAGGGGGGTTGGCACAGATACGCAGTATTTT CASSLRRGVGTDTQYF
TRBJ1-2 TRBV7-8 many 14 NA TGTGCCAGCAGCGCACCAAACCTGTGGGGTGGCTACACCTTC CASSAPNLWGGYTF
TRBJ1-1 TRBV6-1 many 16 NA TGTGCCAGCAGCCGAAACAGGGTCGATATGAACACTGAAGCTTTCTTT CASSRNRVDMNTEAFF
TRBJ1-1 TRBV3-1 NA 14 NA TGTGCCAGCAGCCTACCGGGACCGAGGCCTGAAGCTTTCTTT CASSLPGPRPEAFF
TRBJ2-5 TRBV20-1 NA 13 NA TGCAGTGCTACCCTCCACGCCGGGCGGGCCCAGTACTTC CSATLHAGRAQYF
TRBJ1-2 TRBV20-1 many 12 NA TGCAGTGCTTATCCCCAGGTCTATGGCTACACCTTC CSAYPQVYGYTF
TRBJ2-7 TRBV9 many 14 NA TGTGCCAGCAGCTCCCCTCAGCTCACCGACGAGCAGTACTTC CASSSPQLTDEQYF
TRBJ2-7 TRBV28 NA 14 TRBD1 TGTGCCAGCAGTGGGGACAGAAAGCGCTACGAGCAGTACTTC CASSGDRKRYEQYF
TRBJ2-3 TRBV4-1 many 18 NA TGCGCCAGCAGCCAAGACTCTCAGGCCGTCGGGAGCGCAGATACGCAGTATTTT CASSQDSQAVGSADTQYF
TRBJ1-2 TRBV28 many 15 NA TGTGCCTACAGCCACCGGGACCGCACCCGTCCTGGCTACACCTTC CAYSHRDRTRPGYTF
TRBJ1-4 TRBV12-3/TRBV12-4 few 16 NA TGTGCCAGCAGTTTAGAAGGAATTTCAACTAATGAAAAACTGTTTTTT CASSLEGISTNEKLFF
TRBJ2-7 TRBV5-1 NA 16 TRBD1 TGCGCCAGCAGCTTTGTTACCGGGACAGGGGACTACGAGCAGTACTTC CASSFVTGTGDYEQYF
TRBJ2-7 TRBV11-2 many 14 TRBD2 TGTGCCAGCAGGCCACTAGCGGGACGCTACGAGCAGTACTTC CASRPLAGRYEQYF
TRBJ1-6 TRBV5-1 once 15 NA TGCGCCAGCAGCGGAATGGGGACAAATAATTCACCCCTCCACTTT CASSGMGTNNSPLHF
TRBJ2-3 TRBV5-1 NA 16 TRBD2 TGCGCCAGCAGCTCGGCGGGTAGCGGGACCACAGATACGCAGTATTTT CASSSAGSGTTDTQYF
TRBJ1-1 TRBV4-1 few 16 NA TGCGCCAGCAGCCCCGGGCGGCGGGGATATAACACTGAAGCTTTCTTT CASSPGRRGYNTEAFF
TRBJ1-5 TRBV20-1 few 12 TRBD1 TGCAGTGCCACAGGGGAGAGTAAGCCCCAGCATTTT CSATGESKPQHF
TRBJ1-1 TRBV7-9 many 13 NA TGTGCCAGCAGCTTAGGGGCAGGTATCGAAGCTTTCTTT CASSLGAGIEAFF
TRBJ2-7 TRBV20-1 few 13 NA TGCAGTGCTAGCCGCGCAGCCGGCTACGAGCAGTACTTC CSASRAAGYEQYF
TRBJ2-5 TRBV3-1 few 15 NA TGTGCCAGCAGCCATTATTCTTGGTACCAAGAGACCCAGTACTTC CASSHYSWYQETQYF
TRBJ2-7 TRBV7-2 NA 11 NA TGTGCCAGCAGCTCTGAGGGCGAGCAGTACTTC CASSSEGEQYF
TRBJ2-5 TRBV20-1 many 15 TRBD2 TGCAGTGCCCGAGGGACTAGCGGGAGTCGAGAGACCCAGTACTTC CSARGTSGSRETQYF
TRBJ2-7 TRBV10-3 few 16 NA TGTGCCATCAGTGAGCGCGCCTACTCCCGCTCCTACGAGCAGTACTTC CAISERAYSRSYEQYF
TRBJ2-5 TRBV6-1 NA 13 NA TGTGCCAGCAGACCGGCGGTTTTTGAGACCCAGTACTTC CASRPAVFETQYF
TRBJ2-3 TRBV19 few 14 NA TGTGCCAGTAGCATCACCGGGGTCCGTCCGGCGCAGTATTTT CASSITGVRPAQYF
TRBJ1-5 TRBV4-1 NA 15 NA TGCGCCAGCAGCCAAGGAGGCTCAGGGCTTGAGCCCCAGCATTTT CASSQGGSGLEPQHF
TRBJ2-5 TRBV28 few 14 NA TGTGCCAGCAGAACAGGGGGGGGGCAAGAGACCCAGTACTTC CASRTGGGQETQYF